This T cell receptor beta chain was captured by sequencing in a study of human T cells and chemical hapten exposure. Background on the study: Across samples, TCR yields varied, mostly owing to small differences in pooled library volumes.

Germline V lookup: CDR1 MNHNY, CDR2 SVGAGI (reference sequence). Trimming shortened V by 6 bases and J by 6 bases, and 15 bases separated the two germline ends. There are 14 residues in the CDR3. This clonotype was counted at least ten times. For the library, individual cDNA molecules each received unique molecular identifiers. Each CDR3 protein is one row after TCRdb ran MiXCR on the RACE reads. The sample contains roughly 62,000 distinct CDR3 sequences, over 10% of which appear only once. Regarding time point: patch test 3, about 24 weeks after DPC sensitization. Noted treatment: therapeutic diphenylcyclopropenone sensitization with weekly scalp DPC.

The V call is TRBV6-6, the J call TRBJ2-1; D perhaps matches TRBD1 (5 bases). This TCR came from a young man with alopecia areata. Some clones in this sample may be carry-over from other donors' samples. Sequencing used whole blood, obtained in connection with sensitization to the hapten diphenylcyclopropenone (DPC). CDR3 nucleotides: TGTGCCAGCAGCGCCTCGACAGAGGCCAATGAGCAGTTCTTC. This translates into CASSASTEANEQFF.